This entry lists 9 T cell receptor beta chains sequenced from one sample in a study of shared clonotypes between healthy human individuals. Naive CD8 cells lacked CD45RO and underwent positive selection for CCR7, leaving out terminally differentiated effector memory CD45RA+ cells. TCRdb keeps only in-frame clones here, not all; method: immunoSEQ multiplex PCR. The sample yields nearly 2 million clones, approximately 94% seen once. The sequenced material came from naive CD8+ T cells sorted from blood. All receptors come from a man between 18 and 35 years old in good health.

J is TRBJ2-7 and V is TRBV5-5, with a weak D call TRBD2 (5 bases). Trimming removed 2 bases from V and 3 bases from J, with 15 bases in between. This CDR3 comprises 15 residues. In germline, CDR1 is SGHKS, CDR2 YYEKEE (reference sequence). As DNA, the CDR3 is TGTGCCAGCAGCTTAGCCTGGGGAACTAGCTACGAGCAGTACTTC. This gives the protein CASSLAWGTSYEQYF.

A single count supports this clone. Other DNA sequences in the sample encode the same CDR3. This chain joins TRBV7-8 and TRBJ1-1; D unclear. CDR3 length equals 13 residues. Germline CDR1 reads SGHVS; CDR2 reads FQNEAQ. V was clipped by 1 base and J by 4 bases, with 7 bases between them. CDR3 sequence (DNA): TGTGCCAGCAGCTTAGGGGGTTCCACTGAAGCTTTCTTT. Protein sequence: CASSLGGSTEAFF.

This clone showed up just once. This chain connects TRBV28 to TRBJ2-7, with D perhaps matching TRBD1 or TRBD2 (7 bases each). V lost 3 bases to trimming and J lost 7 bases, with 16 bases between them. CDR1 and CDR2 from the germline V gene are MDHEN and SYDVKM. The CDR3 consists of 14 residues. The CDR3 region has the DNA TGTGCCAGCAGTTTCACAGGGGAGGGGGGAGAGCAGTACTTC. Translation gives CASSFTGEGGEQYF. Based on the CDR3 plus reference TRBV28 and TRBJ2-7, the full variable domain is DVKVTQSSRYLVKRTGEKVFLECVQDMDHENMFWYRQDPGLGLRLIYFSYDVKMKEKGDIPEGYSVSREKKERFSLILESASTNQTSMYLCASSFTGEGGEQYFGPGTRLTVT.

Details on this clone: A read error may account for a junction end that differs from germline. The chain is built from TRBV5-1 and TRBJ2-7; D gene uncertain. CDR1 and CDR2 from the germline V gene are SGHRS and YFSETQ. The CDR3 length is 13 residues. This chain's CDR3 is CASRLPGSYEQYF. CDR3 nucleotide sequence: TGCGCCAGCCGCTTACCGGGTAGCTACGAGCAGTACTTC.

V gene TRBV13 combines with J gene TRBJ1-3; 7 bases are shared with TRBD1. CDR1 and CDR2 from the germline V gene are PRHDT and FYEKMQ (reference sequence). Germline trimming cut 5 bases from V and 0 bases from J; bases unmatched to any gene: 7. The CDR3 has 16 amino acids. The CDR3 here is CASSPWTGISGNTIYF. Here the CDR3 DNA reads TGTGCCAGCAGCCCATGGACAGGCATCTCTGGAAACACCATATATTTT.

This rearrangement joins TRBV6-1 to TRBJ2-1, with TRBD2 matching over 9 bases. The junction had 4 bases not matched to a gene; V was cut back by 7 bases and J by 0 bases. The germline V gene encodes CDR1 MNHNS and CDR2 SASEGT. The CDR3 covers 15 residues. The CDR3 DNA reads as TGTGCCAGCAAAAAGCGGGGGGACTCCTACAATGAGCAGTTCTTC. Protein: CASKKRGDSYNEQFF.

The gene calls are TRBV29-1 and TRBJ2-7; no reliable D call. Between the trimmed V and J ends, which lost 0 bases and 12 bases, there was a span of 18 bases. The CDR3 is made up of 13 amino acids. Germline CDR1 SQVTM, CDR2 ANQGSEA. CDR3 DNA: TGCAGCGTTGAAGATCCCGCAGACCCGAGGCCGTACTTC. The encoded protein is CSVEDPADPRPYF.

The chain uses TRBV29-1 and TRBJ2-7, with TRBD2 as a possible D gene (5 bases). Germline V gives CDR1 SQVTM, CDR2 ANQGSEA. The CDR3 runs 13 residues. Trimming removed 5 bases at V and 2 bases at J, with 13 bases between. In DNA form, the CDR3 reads TGCAGCGTTCGGTCCGGAGGAGCCTACGAGCAGTACTTC. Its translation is CSVRSGGAYEQYF.

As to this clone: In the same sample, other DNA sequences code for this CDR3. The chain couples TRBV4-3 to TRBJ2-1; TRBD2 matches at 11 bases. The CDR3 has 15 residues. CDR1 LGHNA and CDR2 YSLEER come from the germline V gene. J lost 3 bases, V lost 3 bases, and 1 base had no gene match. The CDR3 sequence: CASSHGTSGYNEQFF. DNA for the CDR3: TGCGCCAGCAGCCACGGGACTAGCGGCTACAATGAGCAGTTCTTC.